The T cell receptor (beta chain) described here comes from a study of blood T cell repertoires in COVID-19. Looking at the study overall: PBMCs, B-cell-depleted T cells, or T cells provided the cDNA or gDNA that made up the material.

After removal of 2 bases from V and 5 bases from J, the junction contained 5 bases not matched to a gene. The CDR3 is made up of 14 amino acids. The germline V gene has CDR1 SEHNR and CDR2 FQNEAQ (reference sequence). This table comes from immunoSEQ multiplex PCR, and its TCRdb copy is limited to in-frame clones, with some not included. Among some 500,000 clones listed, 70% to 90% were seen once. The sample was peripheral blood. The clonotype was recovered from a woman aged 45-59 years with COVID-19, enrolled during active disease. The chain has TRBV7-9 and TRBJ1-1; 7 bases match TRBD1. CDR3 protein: CASSLTQGKTEAFF. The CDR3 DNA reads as TGTGCCAGCAGCTTAACACAGGGGAAGACTGAAGCTTTCTTT.